The source of this T cell receptor beta chain is a study of cytomegalovirus exposure and HLA in healthy donors. Method: immunoSEQ multiplex PCR; TCRdb's copy keeps in-frame clones and lacks some. The data hold a few hundred thousand clones, with 86% observed a single time. This clone has a handful of counts. The antigen remains undetermined. The study, taken as a whole, reports: Some TCR beta chains (roughly 150 of them) were listed as cytomegalovirus-associated. According to a later analysis, TCR clusters from the first cohort tended to co-occur in the approximately 130 validation repertoires. Most TCR sequences were rare, but some public TCRs occurred in many donors. For cytomegalovirus status, the classifier reportedly gave diagnoses with high specificity and sensitivity.

This CDR3 spans 13 amino acids. V lost 1 base to trimming and J lost 3 bases, with 7 bases between them. The germline gives CDR1 SGHAT, CDR2 FQDESV (reference sequence). The sequence was collected from a woman in her late teens or twenties in good health and CMV-seronegative. The chain uses TRBV11-1 and TRBJ2-7, with no clear D. The specimen sequenced was PBMCs. CDR3 residues: CASSLGTYYEQYF. CDR3 coding DNA: TGTGCCAGCAGCTTAGGTACATACTACGAGCAGTACTTC. Full variable domain (rest looked up from reference TRBV11-1 and TRBJ2-7): EAEVAQSPRYKITEKSQAVAFWCDPISGHATLYWYRQILGQGPELLVQFQDESVVDDSQLPKDRFSAERLKGVDSTLKIQPAELGDSAMYLCASSLGTYYEQYFGPGTRLTVT.